The rows below give T cell receptor beta chains drawn from one sample of a study of early T cells in non-severe SARS-CoV-2 infection. TCRdb re-derived calls from the 5' RACE reads in MiXCR, one entry per CDR3 protein. The sample shows about 98,000 distinct CDR3 sequences, approximately 14% of them seen only once. Sample: whole blood. Every receptor here comes from an adult who was a healthcare worker with PCR-confirmed SARS-CoV-2 infection or an uninfected control (not recorded which). Both conserved end residues are trimmed from each CDR3.

J | V | length | CDR3
TRBJ1-3 | TRBV6-5 | 16 | ASSYSKIPGQTGNTIY
TRBJ2-7 | TRBV18 | 11 | ASSPHRDGEQY
TRBJ2-3 | TRBV6-5 | 14 | VSSYSHSGNTDTQY
TRBJ1-4 | TRBV18 | 11 | ASSPPRPEKLF
TRBJ2-3 | TRBV7-2 | 10 | ASSQLAGGHL
TRBJ1-1 | TRBV6-1 | 10 | ASRTANTEAF
TRBJ2-7 | TRBV7-9 | 12 | ASSPQYSSYEQY
TRBJ2-1 | TRBV4-1 | 13 | ASSQEVAGWNEQF
TRBJ1-1 | TRBV12-3/TRBV12-4 | 13 | ASRSRDRGVTEAF
TRBJ2-7 | TRBV7-9 | 12 | ASSKSGPRNEQY
TRBJ2-7 | TRBV6-1 | 11 | ASSEFYGHEQY
TRBJ2-1 | TRBV7-2 | 14 | ANSFLSGLRTNEQF
TRBJ2-1 | TRBV20-1 | 15 | SARDPLESLSYNEQF
TRBJ1-2 | TRBV20-1 | 10 | SARSTGIGYT
TRBJ2-3 | TRBV7-9 | 15 | ASSLSVTSGKGDTQY
TRBJ2-7 | TRBV3-1 | 14 | ASSQSTSGIAYEQY
TRBJ2-1 | TRBV6-1 | 13 | ASRKGPYTYNEQF
TRBJ1-2 | TRBV5-1 | 11 | ASSLRGDVGYT
TRBJ2-3 | TRBV4-3 | 13 | ASSIGLAAYDTQY
TRBJ2-7 | TRBV7-6 | 11 | ASSNNRGREQY
TRBJ2-1 | TRBV6-5 | 11 | ASGRRENNEQF
TRBJ2-3 | TRBV6-1 | 14 | ASNEIPTGLTDTQY
TRBJ2-5 | TRBV7-9 | 12 | ASSLLVDLGTQY
TRBJ2-7 | TRBV19 | 11 | ASSPHGAYEQY
TRBJ2-3 | TRBV5-4 | 12 | ASSFGRMEDTQY
TRBJ2-2 | TRBV19 | 13 | ASSFIGGNTGELF
TRBJ2-1 | TRBV6-1 | 13 | ASSFPGQGGNEQF
TRBJ2-1 | TRBV27 | 11 | ASSLRDGREQF
TRBJ1-2 | TRBV2 | 12 | ASVDWLQGYGYT
TRBJ2-3 | TRBV5-1 | 14 | ASSLSATGTTDTQY
TRBJ2-2 | TRBV5-1 | 14 | ASSDGTSVVTGELF
TRBJ1-5 | TRBV27 | 13 | ASSRGSNSNQPQH
TRBJ2-1 | TRBV4-2 | 15 | ASSQDFGTMPGNEQF
TRBJ1-5 | TRBV20-1 | 12 | SARSRDSNQPQH
TRBJ1-6 | TRBV4-1 | 16 | ASSQVVGGGSYNSPLH
TRBJ1-5 | TRBV7-2 | 13 | ASSLVQGSNQPQH
TRBJ2-7 | TRBV12-3/TRBV12-4 | 10 | ASSPSGYEQY
TRBJ1-2 | TRBV20-1 | 9 | SARNSYGYT
TRBJ1-6 | TRBV10-3 | 10 | ATRQSDSPLH
TRBJ2-7 | TRBV6-4 | 11 | ASSDRRDYEQY
TRBJ2-7 | TRBV9 | 12 | ASEGLAEIYEQY
TRBJ2-7 | TRBV10-3 | 11 | AISAQGAHEQY